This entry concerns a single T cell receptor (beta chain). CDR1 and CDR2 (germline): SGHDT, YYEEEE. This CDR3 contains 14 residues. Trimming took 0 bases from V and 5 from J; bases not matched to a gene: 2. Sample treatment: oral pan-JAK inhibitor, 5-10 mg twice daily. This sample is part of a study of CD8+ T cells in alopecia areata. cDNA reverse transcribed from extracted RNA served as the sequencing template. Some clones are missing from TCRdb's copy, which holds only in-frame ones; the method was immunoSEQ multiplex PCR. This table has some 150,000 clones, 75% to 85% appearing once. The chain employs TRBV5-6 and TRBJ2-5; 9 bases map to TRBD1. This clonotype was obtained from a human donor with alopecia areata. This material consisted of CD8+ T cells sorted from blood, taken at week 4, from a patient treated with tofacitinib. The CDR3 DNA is TGTGCCAGCAGCTTGGGCGACAGGGGGGAGACCCAGTACTTC. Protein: CASSLGDRGETQYF.